These 8 T cell receptor beta chains were all obtained from the same sample, sequenced in a study of cytomegalovirus exposure and HLA in healthy donors. Here immunoSEQ multiplex PCR was the method, and the copy in TCRdb shows in-frame clones only, minus some. The sample lists about 160,000 clones, under 95% seen once, with around 3% in the top ten. The sequenced sample was PBMCs. These receptors were taken from a woman aged 18-29 years in good health and CMV-seropositive.

The genes are TRBV7-6 and TRBJ2-3; D not certain. V was pared by 5 bases and J by 0 bases, with 18 bases between. CDR1 and CDR2 (germline): SGHVS, FNYEAQ. This CDR3 is built from 17 residues. The CDR3 protein is CASSLVFGEHSTDTQYF. In DNA, the CDR3 is TGTGCCAGCAGCCTAGTCTTTGGAGAGCACAGCACAGATACGCAGTATTTT.

The chain joins TRBV19 to TRBJ2-2; 9 nucleotides agree with TRBD1. CDR1 and CDR2 (germline): LNHDA, SQIVND (reference sequence). The CDR3 consists of 14 residues. Trimming removed 6 bases from V and 4 bases from J; junction bases left unmatched: 3. CDR3 DNA: TGTGCCAGTAGGGACAGGGGTCCCACCGGGGAGCTGTTTTTT. Amino acids: CASRDRGPTGELFF.

V and J are TRBV19 and TRBJ2-7, with D tentatively TRBD2 (5 bases). Trimming pared 3 bases from V and 2 bases from J, leaving 8 bases between. The germline V gene encodes CDR1 LNHDA and CDR2 SQIVND (reference sequence). This CDR3 is built from 13 residues. CDR3 loop: CASSIGSPYEQYF. The CDR3 nucleotides read TGTGCCAGTAGTATTGGGAGTCCCTACGAGCAGTACTTC.

Of note for this clone: The same CDR3 is also encoded by other DNA sequences in this sample. The rearrangement uses TRBV19 and TRBJ2-1; TRBD2 agrees at 7 bases. Trimming took 3 bases from V and 10 from J; bases not matched to a gene: 6. Per the germline V gene, CDR1 is LNHDA and CDR2 is SQIVND (reference sequence). The CDR3 has 13 residues. The CDR3 loop is CASSIVAGREQFF. DNA of the CDR3: TGTGCCAGTAGTATCGTAGCGGGCCGCGAGCAGTTCTTC.

This chain uses TRBV25-1 with TRBJ2-7, with TRBD1 identical over 7 bases. The CDR3 runs to 15 residues. CDR1 is MGHDK, CDR2 SYGVNS, per germline. V lost 4 bases and J lost 0; bases outside the gene matches: 6. CDR3 DNA: TGTGCCAGCAGTGCGGGACAGCGCCGCTCCTACGAGCAGTACTTC. Its translation is CASSAGQRRSYEQYF.

This rearrangement joins TRBV7-3 to TRBJ2-1, with 9 bases that match TRBD2. The CDR3 contains 15 residues. Germline loops: CDR1 SGHTA, CDR2 FQGTGA. With 4 bases clipped from V and 12 bases from J, the junction kept 13 bases outside the gene matches. The CDR3 DNA follows: TGTGCCAGCAGCTCCCAAGGTGGTAGCGGGGGACCGCAGTTCTTC. Protein sequence: CASSSQGGSGGPQFF. The full variable domain, in which reference TRBV7-3 and TRBJ2-1 provide the parts outside the CDR3, is GAGVSQTPSNKVTEKGKYVELRCDPISGHTALYWYRQSLGQGPEFLIYFQGTGAADDSGLPNDRFFAVRPEGSVSTLKIQRTERGDSAVYLCASSSQGGSGGPQFFGPGTRLTVL.

This clone was seen a single time. The chain recombines TRBV4-3 with TRBJ2-7, with a weak D call TRBD1 (6 bases). The CDR3 has 16 residues. V gave up 1 base and J gave up 3 bases, with 16 bases separating them. The V gene's germline CDR1 is LGHNA and CDR2 YSLEER. CDR3: CASSQGPDRSNYEQYF. In DNA, the CDR3 is TGCGCCAGCAGCCAAGGGCCCGACAGGAGCAACTACGAGCAGTACTTC.

This chain uses TRBV28 with TRBJ2-3; D may be TRBD1 (5 bases). The CDR3 consists of 17 residues. CDR1 is MDHEN and CDR2 is SYDVKM in the germline V gene. V lost 5 bases and J lost 1, with 19 bases in between. CDR3 residues: CASSPSPGDSGTDTQYF. The CDR3 nucleotides are TGTGCCAGCAGTCCCTCCCCCGGAGACAGCGGCACAGATACGCAGTATTTT. Drawing the rest from reference TRBV28 and TRBJ2-3, the complete variable domain is DVKVTQSSRYLVKRTGEKVFLECVQDMDHENMFWYRQDPGLGLRLIYFSYDVKMKEKGDIPEGYSVSREKKERFSLILESASTNQTSMYLCASSPSPGDSGTDTQYFGPGTRLTVL.